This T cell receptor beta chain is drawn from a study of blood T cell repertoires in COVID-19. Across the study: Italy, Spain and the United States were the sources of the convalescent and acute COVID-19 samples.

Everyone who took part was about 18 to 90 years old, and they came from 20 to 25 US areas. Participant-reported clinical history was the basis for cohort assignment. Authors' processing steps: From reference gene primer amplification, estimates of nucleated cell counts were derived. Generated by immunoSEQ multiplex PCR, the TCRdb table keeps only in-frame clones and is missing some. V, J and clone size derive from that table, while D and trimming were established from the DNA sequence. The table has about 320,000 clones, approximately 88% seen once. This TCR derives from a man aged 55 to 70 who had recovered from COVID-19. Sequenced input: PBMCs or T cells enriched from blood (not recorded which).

Here the CDR3 DNA reads TGTGCCAGCTCGATTGGACAGGCATATTCACCCCTCCACTTT. It specifies CASSIGQAYSPLHF. The V call is TRBV27, the J call TRBJ1-6, with 7 bases aligning to TRBD1. This CDR3 spans 14 amino acids. CDR1 is MNHEY, CDR2 SMNVEV, per germline (reference sequence). The trim removed 8 bases at V and 8 bases at J, leaving 9 bases unmatched.